What follows is one TCR beta chain and its context. The sample originates from a study of early T cells in non-severe SARS-CoV-2 infection. Study background: Chains were unpaired, as sequencing was done on bulk RNA from unsorted whole blood.

V lost 0 bases and J lost 1, with 8 bases in between. This CDR3 has 14 amino acids. Germline assignment: CDR1 DFQATT and CDR2 SNEGSKA (reference sequence). Each single cDNA molecule received a unique molecular identifier. TCRdb redid the calling of the 5' RACE reads with MiXCR, one entry per CDR3 protein. The sample shows 55,000 to 75,000 distinct CDR3 sequences, less than 9.5% of them seen only once. The V and J genes are TRBV20-1 and TRBJ2-3; no clear D gene. The sequenced sample was whole blood. This TCR was sampled from an adult who was a healthcare worker with PCR-confirmed SARS-CoV-2 infection or an uninfected control (not recorded which). The CDR3, as DNA: TGCAGTGCTAGAGACTCCGCTGGCACAGATACGCAGTATTTT. Its protein product is CSARDSAGTDTQYF.